These 26 T cell receptor beta chains were all obtained from the same sample, sequenced in a study of identifying expanded T cells in peripheral blood. Assay used: immunoSEQ multiplex PCR; TCRdb lists only in-frame clones, some missing. The sample has fewer than 130,000 clones; 85% to 90% are singletons. Material for sequencing was blood. These receptors originate from a person aged 18-69 years in good health.

CDR3 protein: CASSDSIVGGGLYEQYF. CDR3 in DNA: TGTGCCAGCAGTGACTCGATAGTTGGGGGGGGCCTCTACGAGCAGTACTTC. The chain is built from TRBV6-4 and TRBJ2-7, with D possibly being TRBD2 (7 bases). Germline V gene lookup returns CDR1 MRHNA and CDR2 SNTAGT. The CDR3 totals 17 residues. The V end lost 0 bases, the J end lost 3 bases, and 18 bases lay between the germline ends.

The V call is TRBV6-5, the J call TRBJ1-5, with D possibly being TRBD1 (5 bases). CDR1 is MNHEY, CDR2 SVGAGI, per germline. V was shortened by 6 bases and J by 1 base, with 7 bases between the two germline ends. The CDR3 totals 13 residues. The CDR3 loop reads CASRRQSNQPQHF. In nucleotides, the CDR3 is TGTGCCAGCAGACGACAGAGCAATCAGCCCCAGCATTTT.

CDR3 in DNA: TGTGCCTGGAGTGTTGGCCGCCATTTCGTCTATGGCTACACCTTC. It yields the protein CAWSVGRHFVYGYTF. The V gene is TRBV30, the J gene TRBJ1-2; D unclear. The germline CDR1 and CDR2 sequences are GTSNPN and SVGIG (reference sequence). CDR3 length: 15 residues. Trimming stripped 0 bases from V and 4 bases from J, with 15 bases between.

This clone has just a few counts. The V gene is TRBV6-5, the J gene TRBJ1-2; TRBD1 is a possible D gene (5 bases). This CDR3 has 14 amino acids. The V gene's germline CDR1 is MNHEY and CDR2 SVGAGI. The V gene lost 2 bases and the J gene lost 4 bases, with 11 bases spanning the gap. The DNA of the CDR3 is TGTGCCAGCAGTTACGGGCAGGGTCTCTATGGCTACACCTTC. This codes for CASSYGQGLYGYTF.

The chain carries TRBV6-5 and TRBJ2-7; a possible D gene is TRBD2 (7 bases). The germline gives CDR1 MNHEY, CDR2 SVGAGI. The length of the CDR3 is 14 residues. V was trimmed by 6 bases and J by 5 bases, leaving 17 bases between them. Here the CDR3 reads CASSRTAGAHEQYF. Written as DNA, the CDR3 is TGTGCCAGCAGCCGCACGGCGGGGGCCCACGAGCAGTACTTC.

This clone was recorded only once. This chain connects TRBV9 to TRBJ2-7; D remains ambiguous. Trimming shortened V by 8 bases and J by 5 bases, and 20 bases separated the two germline ends. The CDR3 runs to 14 residues. Germline loops: CDR1 SGDLS, CDR2 YYNGEE. The CDR3 DNA reads TGTGCCAGGGTGGGTCCGCGGCCCCCTCACGAGCAGTACTTC. Its protein is CARVGPRPPHEQYF.

The J gene is TRBJ2-5, the V gene TRBV28, with a tentative D call TRBD1 (5 bases). V gave up 5 bases and J gave up 1 base, with 14 bases separating them. The CDR3 contains 15 residues. Germline values: CDR1 MDHEN, CDR2 SYDVKM. CDR3 protein: CASSPIGVLQETQYF. CDR3 coding DNA: TGTGCCAGCAGTCCGATAGGGGTCCTCCAAGAGACCCAGTACTTC.

The rearrangement links TRBV2 to TRBJ1-4, with 7 positions matching TRBD1. Germline-derived CDR1 and CDR2 are SNHLY and FYNNEI. The CDR3 runs to 18 residues. V lost 2 bases and J lost 6; bases outside the gene matches: 15. CDR3: CASSEPDRTWVSDEKLFF. As DNA, the CDR3 is TGTGCCAGCAGTGAACCGGACAGGACTTGGGTTTCGGATGAAAAACTGTTTTTT.

V usage is TRBV6-5 and J usage is TRBJ2-7, with 9 bases fitting TRBD1. The CDR3 is 13 amino acids. The junction had 1 base not matched to a gene; V was cut back by 2 bases and J by 5 bases. Germline lookup yields CDR1 MNHEY and CDR2 SVGAGI. The CDR3 nucleotides are TGTGCCAGCAGTTACCGACAGGGGGACGAGCAGTACTTC. Translating gives CASSYRQGDEQYF.

The V gene is TRBV4-1, the J gene TRBJ1-4, with 11 bases aligning to TRBD1. This CDR3 has 17 amino acids. Trimming at V came to 1 base and at J to 7 bases, leaving 8 bases not matched to a gene. From germline, CDR1 is MGHRA and CDR2 YSYEKL. Here the CDR3 reads CASSQALAGTGGEKLFF. CDR3 sequence (DNA): TGCGCCAGCAGCCAAGCTCTGGCCGGGACAGGGGGTGAAAAACTGTTTTTT.

The J gene is TRBJ2-5, the V gene TRBV29-1, with D maybe TRBD2 (7 bases). With 6 bases removed from V and 1 base from J, the gap between germline ends came to 18 bases. The CDR3 spans 15 residues. CDR1 and CDR2 from the germline V gene are SQVTM and ANQGSEA. CDR3: CSVRQGGGPQETQYF. The CDR3, as DNA: TGCAGCGTGCGGCAGGGCGGGGGCCCCCAAGAGACCCAGTACTTC. Variable domain in full (rest from reference TRBV29-1 and TRBJ2-5): SAVISQKPSRDICQRGTSLTIQCQVDSQVTMMFWYRQQPGQSLTLIATANQGSEATYESGFVIDKFPISRPNLTFSTLTVSNMSPEDSSIYLCSVRQGGGPQETQYFGPGTRLLVL.

J is TRBJ1-5 and V is TRBV7-2; D ambiguous. Trimming shortened V by 5 bases and J by 6 bases, and 8 bases separated the two germline ends. The CDR3 totals 12 residues. Germline CDR1 SGHTA, CDR2 FQGNSA. CDR3 loop: CASSQSGQPQHF. In nucleotides, the CDR3 is TGTGCCAGCAGCCAAAGCGGTCAGCCCCAGCATTTT.

The rearrangement uses TRBV5-1 and TRBJ2-5, with TRBD1 as a possible D gene (5 bases). This CDR3 has 15 residues. Per the germline V gene, CDR1 is SGHRS and CDR2 is YFSETQ. V gave up 1 base and J gave up 4 bases, with 14 bases separating them. CDR3 region: CASSLFLPQGETQYF. The CDR3 DNA follows: TGCGCCAGCAGCTTGTTTCTTCCCCAGGGAGAGACCCAGTACTTC.

The chain joins TRBV14 to TRBJ2-5, with D unresolved. Trimming removed 1 base at V and 2 bases at J, with 5 bases between. This CDR3 is 13 amino acids long. Germline V CDR1 and CDR2: SGHDN, FVKESK. The CDR3 spells CASSQAGQETQYF. The CDR3 DNA sequence: TGTGCCAGCAGCCAAGCCGGTCAAGAGACCCAGTACTTC.

This clone has a single count. The rearrangement joins TRBV5-6 to TRBJ2-7; possible D gene TRBD1, 6 bases. The V end was cut by 4 bases, the J end by 2 bases, with 19 bases between. This CDR3 is built from 16 residues. Per the germline V gene, CDR1 is SGHDT and CDR2 is YYEEEE. The CDR3 DNA sequence: TGTGCCAGCAGCCAGCCTGTTGGGGGCGCTCCCTACGAGCAGTACTTC. Its translation is CASSQPVGGAPYEQYF.

This clone was counted a single time. V usage is TRBV27 and J usage is TRBJ2-7; D might be TRBD1 (5 bases). Trimming left V 2 bases short and J 9 bases short, with 20 bases between. CDR3 length equals 15 residues. Germline assignment: CDR1 MNHEY and CDR2 SMNVEV (reference sequence). This CDR3 is CASSLGADIRLGQYF. CDR3 sequence (DNA): TGTGCCAGCAGTTTAGGGGCGGACATCCGCCTTGGGCAGTACTTC.

The CDR3 is CASSPLVGVTGELFF. For the CDR3, the DNA is TGTGCCAGCAGCCCCCTGGTGGGTGTCACCGGGGAGCTGTTTTTT. The chain joins TRBV5-6 to TRBJ2-2; D gene uncertain. Trimming removed 4 bases at V and 4 bases at J, with 14 bases between. This CDR3 region has 15 residues. Germline lookup yields CDR1 SGHDT and CDR2 YYEEEE.

The chain carries TRBV7-9 and TRBJ1-2, with D possibly being TRBD1 (6 bases). Per the germline V gene, CDR1 is SEHNR and CDR2 is FQNEAQ (reference sequence). The CDR3 runs 13 residues. Trimming cost V 1 base and J 9 bases, with 12 bases left between them. CDR3 region: CASSLETGFSYTF. The CDR3 nucleotides read TGTGCCAGCAGCTTAGAAACAGGGTTTAGCTACACCTTC.

V is TRBV5-6 and J is TRBJ2-2; unclear D gene. CDR1 and CDR2 (germline): SGHDT, YYEEEE. The CDR3 runs 17 residues. The germline V and J ends were trimmed by 4 bases and 1 base, with 17 bases remaining between them. The CDR3 is CASSVFLSLGNTGELFF. CDR3 coding DNA: TGTGCCAGCAGCGTCTTTCTCAGTCTCGGGAACACCGGGGAGCTGTTTTTT.

The genes are TRBV5-8 and TRBJ2-3; TRBD1 matches at 9 bases. Germline trimming cut 2 bases from V and 6 bases from J; bases unmatched to any gene: 1. CDR1 is SGHTS and CDR2 is YDEGEE in the germline V gene. The CDR3 has 13 residues. The CDR3 DNA reads as TGTGCCAGCAGCTTTGACAGGGGGGATACGCAGTATTTT. Protein: CASSFDRGDTQYF.

The rearrangement joins TRBV29-1 to TRBJ2-5; 8 positions match TRBD2. CDR3 length: 12 residues. Germline lookup yields CDR1 SQVTM and CDR2 ANQGSEA. After removal of 7 bases from V and 0 bases from J, the junction contained 1 base not matched to a gene. This chain's CDR3 is CSAGGHQETQYF. For the CDR3, the DNA is TGCAGCGCGGGGGGGCACCAAGAGACCCAGTACTTC.

V usage is TRBV11-1 and J usage is TRBJ2-2, with TRBD1 as a possible D gene (6 bases). Germline V gene sequence: CDR1 SGHAT, CDR2 FQDESV (reference sequence). V lost 3 bases and J lost 4, with 9 bases in between. CDR3 length: 14 residues. The CDR3 is CASSLRRGTGELFF. The CDR3 DNA reads as TGTGCCAGCAGCTTGCGCAGGGGCACCGGGGAGCTGTTTTTT.

This chain joins TRBV6-5 and TRBJ1-6, with D possibly matching TRBD1 (5 bases). The germline gives CDR1 MNHEY, CDR2 SVGAGI. V was cut by 2 bases and J by 10 bases, with 18 bases left in between. The CDR3 has 16 residues. Here the CDR3 reads CASSYHGQGSFSPLHF. The CDR3 DNA reads TGTGCCAGCAGTTACCACGGACAAGGGTCATTCTCACCCCTCCACTTT.

The chain links TRBV7-2 to TRBJ2-1; tentative D call: TRBD2 (5 bases). Trimming pared 5 bases from V and 1 base from J, leaving 6 bases between. Germline V gene sequence: CDR1 SGHTA, CDR2 FQGNSA. The CDR3 loop spans 13 amino acids. The CDR3 reads CASSTSSYNEQFF. CDR3 nucleotides: TGTGCCAGCAGCACTAGTTCCTACAATGAGCAGTTCTTC. The full variable domain, rest sourced from reference TRBV7-2 and TRBJ2-1, is GAGVSQSPSNKVTEKGKDVELRCDPISGHTALYWYRQSLGQGLEFLIYFQGNSAPDKSGLPSDRFSAERTGGSVSTLTIQRTQQEDSAVYLCASSTSSYNEQFFGPGTRLTVL.

This clone was detected a few times. The chain is built from TRBV11-2 and TRBJ2-1; 9 bases are shared with TRBD1. CDR1 SGHAT and CDR2 FQNNGV come from the germline V gene. V lost 1 base and J lost 4; bases outside the gene matches: 11. This CDR3 spans 18 amino acids. The CDR3 DNA follows: TGTGCCAGCAGCTTAGGAGTGGGTGGGACAGGGAAATACAATGAGCAGTTCTTC. As protein: CASSLGVGGTGKYNEQFF.

The V gene is TRBV15, the J gene TRBJ2-7; D gene uncertain. Germline lookup yields CDR1 LNHNV and CDR2 YYDKDF (reference sequence). V lost 1 base and J 2 bases, leaving 12 bases between the germline ends. The CDR3 extends over 15 amino acids. CDR3 in DNA: TGTGCCACCAGCAGAGGCGGTCTCCAAACCTACGAGCAGTACTTC. As protein: CATSRGGLQTYEQYF.